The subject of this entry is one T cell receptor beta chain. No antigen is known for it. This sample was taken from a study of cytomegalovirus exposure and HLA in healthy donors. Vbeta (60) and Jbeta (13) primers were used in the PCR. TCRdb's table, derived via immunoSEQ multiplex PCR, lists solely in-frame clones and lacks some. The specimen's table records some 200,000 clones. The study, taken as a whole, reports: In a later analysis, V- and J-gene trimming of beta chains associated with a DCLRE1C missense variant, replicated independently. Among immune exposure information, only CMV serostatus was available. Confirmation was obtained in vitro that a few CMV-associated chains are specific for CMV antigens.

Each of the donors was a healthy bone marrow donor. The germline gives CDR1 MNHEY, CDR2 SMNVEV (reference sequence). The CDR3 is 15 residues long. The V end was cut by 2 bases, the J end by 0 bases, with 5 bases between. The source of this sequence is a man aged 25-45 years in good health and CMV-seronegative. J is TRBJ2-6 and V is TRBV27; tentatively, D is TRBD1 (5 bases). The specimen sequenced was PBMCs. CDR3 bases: TGTGCCAGCAGTTTAGACAGCTCTGGGGCCAACGTCCTGACTTTC. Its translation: CASSLDSSGANVLTF.